This T cell receptor beta chain is from a study of Ad26.COV2.S vaccination and SARS-CoV-2 variants (dated by TCRdb to about 2021). Study-level background: Vaccine-arm donors came from COV1001, a multicentre, randomized, double-blind, placebo-controlled phase I-IIa trial of Ad26.COV2.S in healthy adults. TCRbeta repertoire sequencing served as the tool for gauging how specific and how broad the SARS-CoV-2-reactive T cell receptors were following Ad26.COV2.S vaccination. A total of 32 samples were included in the TCR-sequenced set, comprising roughly 19 Ad26.COV2.S vaccine recipients, 5 placebo recipients and 8 SARS-CoV-2 convalescent individuals. Throughout the experiments and outcome assessment, investigators stayed blinded to trial group allocation. Ad26.COV2.S was administered intramuscularly at 5 x 10^10 or 1 x 10^11 viral particles, either as a single shot or as two shots given 56 days apart. Participants in the trial were split at random into five groups of five each, receiving low-dose or high-dose Ad26.COV2.S once or twice, or else placebo on both occasions.

General study outcomes and caveats: Comparable non-spike TCR breadth was observed between vaccine and placebo recipients, consistent with only spike being contained in the vaccine. After vaccination, substantial breadth of spike-specific CD8+ and CD4+ T cell responses was reported. The authors noted that the TCR breadth and depth analyses may have underestimated total T cell responses. Ad26.COV2.S recipients had higher spike-specific TCR breadth than placebo recipients (P = 0.0014). Comparing responses between vaccine doses or regimens was not something the study was powered to do.

From its cysteine to its phenylalanine, the CDR3 spans 16 amino acids. Solely the CDR3 DNA is kept, with 48 bases framed from the first base. The V and J ends are trimmed by 1 base and 6 bases, leaving 19 bases between them. Reading the germline V gene gives CDR1 SGHAT and CDR2 FQNNGV. The treatment or condition tag for this specimen amounts to: about 20 received Ad26.COV2.S at low or high dose, single or two shots; several received placebo; per-sample allocation not given. Repertoires of vaccine and placebo recipients were sequenced from samples taken on day 63 after the first injection. Cohort 1b enrolled about two dozen adults aged 18-55 years at a single site in Boston, USA, between 29 July and 7 August 2020. Ad26.COV2.S was a replication-incompetent adenovirus type 26 vector that expressed a prefusion-stabilized SARS-CoV-2 spike protein derived from the original Wuhan strain. Concerning this clone: Its antigen remains undetermined. No clone much larger than this one lies a single base away; base qualities are absent.

The immunoSEQ Assay was used to sequence TCRbeta CDR3 regions. After extraction, genomic DNA underwent amplification by bias-controlled multiplex PCR, followed by high-throughput sequencing. The study's processing was this. To quantify the absolute abundance of every unique TCRbeta CDR3 region, sequences were collapsed and filtered. T cell fraction was estimated by normalization of TCRbeta template counts to usable DNA, with usable DNA being measured through amplification of reference genes present in all nucleated cells. Repertoire TCRs were annotated as SARS-CoV-2-specific when V gene, CDR3 amino acid sequence and J gene were exactly matched to a known reactive TCR set. MIRA supplied the reference SARS-CoV-2 TCR set, which was filtered for enrichment in COVID-19-positive ImmuneCODE repertoires so that public or cross-reactive TCRs were removed. Using the MIRA antigens, annotated TCRs were further analysed by specific ORF or by position within an ORF. Breadth was defined as annotated unique rearrangements over total unique productive rearrangements; depth was the summed frequency of those rearrangements. Two-sided Wilcoxon rank-sum tests were used to compare TCR breadth between groups. TCRdb holds this immuneACCESS table with in-frame rearrangements only. Some clones are missing; in checked studies, unresolved V genes explain under half, and the rest has no known cause. That table gives V, J and clone size, and the DNA gave D and trimming. The sample table shows 350,000 to 500,000 clones, and around 89% are seen once. The ten biggest clones cover about 4% of the sample.

This chain is built from TRBV11-2 and TRBJ2-7; tentative D gene TRBD1, with 6 bases matching. This material consisted of peripheral blood, taken in a trial of Ad26.COV2.S vaccine versus placebo. The sequence derives from a person aged 18-65 years who received the Ad26.COV2.S COVID-19 vaccine or a placebo. The encoded CDR3 is CASSLAAATGKSEQYF. The nucleotide sequence reads TGTGCCAGCAGCTTAGCCGCTGCCACAGGGAAAAGCGAGCAGTACTTC. With all but the CDR3 taken from the reference TRBV11-2 and TRBJ2-7 genes, the full variable domain is: EAGVAQSPRYKIIEKRQSVAFWCNPISGHATLYWYQQILGQGPKLLIQFQNNGVVDDSQLPKDRFSAERLKGVDSTLKIQPAKLEDSAVYLCASSLAAATGKSEQYFGPGTRLTVT.